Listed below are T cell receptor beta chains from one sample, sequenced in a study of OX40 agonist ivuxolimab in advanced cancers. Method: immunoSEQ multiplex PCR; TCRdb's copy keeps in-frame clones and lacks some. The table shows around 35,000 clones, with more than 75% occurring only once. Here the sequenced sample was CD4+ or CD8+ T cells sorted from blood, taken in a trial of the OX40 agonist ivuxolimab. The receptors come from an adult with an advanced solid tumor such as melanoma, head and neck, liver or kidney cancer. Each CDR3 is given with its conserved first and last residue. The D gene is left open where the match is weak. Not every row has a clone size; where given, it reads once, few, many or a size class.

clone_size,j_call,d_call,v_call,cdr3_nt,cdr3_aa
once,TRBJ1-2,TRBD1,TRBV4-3,TGCGCCAGCAGCCACAAGTTACAGGGGGGGAACTATGGCTACACCTTC,CASSHKLQGGNYGYTF
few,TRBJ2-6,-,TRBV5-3,TGTGCCAGAAGCCCCAAAATATCTGGGGCCAACGTCCTGACTTTC,CARSPKISGANVLTF
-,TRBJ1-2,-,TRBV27,TGTGCCAGCAGTTTAGGACAGTCCTATGGCTACACCTTC,CASSLGQSYGYTF
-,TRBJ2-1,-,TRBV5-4,TGTGCCAGCAGCTTGGGGCGGCTGAGGTTCTTC,CASSLGRLRFF
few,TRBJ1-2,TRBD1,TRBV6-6,TGTGCCAGCAGTACGACAGGGGGCCGTGGCTACACCTTC,CASSTTGGRGYTF
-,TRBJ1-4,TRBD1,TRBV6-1,TGTGCCAGCAGTGGCAGACAGGGGGCGACGTATGAAAAACTGTTTTTT,CASSGRQGATYEKLFF
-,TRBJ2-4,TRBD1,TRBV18,TGTGCCAGCTCTCGCGGACAGGGATTGGGCATTCAGTACTTC,CASSRGQGLGIQYF
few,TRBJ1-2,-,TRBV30,TGTGCCTCCCCAATTAACAGACATTCCTATGGCTACACCTTC,CASPINRHSYGYTF
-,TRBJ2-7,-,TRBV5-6,TGTGCCAGCAGCTTGGCCGACAACCTACCCTTCGAGCAGTACTTC,CASSLADNLPFEQYF
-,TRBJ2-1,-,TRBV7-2,TGTGCCAGCAGCTTAGGGGCCTACAATGAGCAGTTCTTC,CASSLGAYNEQFF
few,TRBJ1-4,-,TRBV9,TGTGCCAGCAGCGTAGCCGGACGGATTAATGAAAAACTGTTTTTT,CASSVAGRINEKLFF
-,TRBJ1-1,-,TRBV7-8,TGTGCCAGCAGCTTAATAGGGGAGTCAGGAGGTTATTGGGGCACTGAAGCTTTCTTT,CASSLIGESGGYWGTEAFF
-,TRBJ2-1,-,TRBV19,TGTGCCAGTAGCTATGTGGGGGGTGTAAGCGGTGAGCAGTTCTTC,CASSYVGGVSGEQFF
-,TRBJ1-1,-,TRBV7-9,TGTGCCAGCAGCTTAGAGGTGGGAGCTGAAGCTTTCTTT,CASSLEVGAEAFF
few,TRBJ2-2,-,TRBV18,TGTGCCACCCCGAGCGTTGGGAACACCGGGGAGCTGTTTTTT,CATPSVGNTGELFF
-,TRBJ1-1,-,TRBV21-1,TGTGCCAGCAGCAAAGGGGACAGACCGAACACTGAAGCTTTCTTT,CASSKGDRPNTEAFF
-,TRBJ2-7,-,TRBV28,TGTGCCAGCAGCGTCCGGGGGGAGCAGTACTTC,CASSVRGEQYF
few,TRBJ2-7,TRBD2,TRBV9,TGTGCCAGCAGCGTCGGTAGCGGGACCAAATTCGAGCAGTACTTC,CASSVGSGTKFEQYF
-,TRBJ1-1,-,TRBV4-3,TGCGCCAGCAGCCGAAAGGGGAACACTGAAGCTTTCTTT,CASSRKGNTEAFF
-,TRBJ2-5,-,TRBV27,TGTGCCAGCAGTTGGGCAGACCAAGAGACCCAGTACTTC,CASSWADQETQYF
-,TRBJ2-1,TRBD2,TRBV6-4,TGTGCCAGCAGTGATACCAGCGACTCGGGCGGGAGAAGGGATGAGCAGTTCTTC,CASSDTSDSGGRRDEQFF
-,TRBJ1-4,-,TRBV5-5,TGTGCCAGCAGCTGGGGTAGGGCTCGGGATAATGAAAAACTGTTTTTT,CASSWGRARDNEKLFF
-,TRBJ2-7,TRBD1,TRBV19,TGTGCCAGTAGTATATCTGGTTGGACAGGGGACGAGCAGTACTTC,CASSISGWTGDEQYF
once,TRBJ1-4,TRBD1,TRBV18,TGTGCCAGCTCAGACGGGACAGGAAGTGAAAAACTGTTTTTT,CASSDGTGSEKLFF
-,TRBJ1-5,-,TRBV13,TGTGCCAGCAGCGCCGCAGGGGCCAATCAGCCCCAGCATTTT,CASSAAGANQPQHF
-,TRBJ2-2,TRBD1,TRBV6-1,TGTGCCAGCAGCCTCAGGGGGCCGAGCACCGGGGAGCTGTTTTTT,CASSLRGPSTGELFF